The rows below give T cell receptor beta chains drawn from one sample of a study of monozygotic twins with inflammatory bowel disease. From its re-call of the 5' RACE reads, TCRdb lists each CDR3 protein once, without DNA. The sample table sets out approximately 330,000 distinct CDR3 sequences. Sequenced input: blood. The source of these receptors is a human donor with ulcerative colitis or Crohn's disease, or a healthy co-twin of an affected twin (not recorded which). The CDR3 runs from the conserved cysteine through the conserved F or W. Fields, in order: J gene, V gene, CDR3 protein.

TRBJ2-3 TRBV29-1 CSVVLGGTDTQYF
TRBJ2-7 TRBV20-1 CSAGGRGPYEQYF
TRBJ2-3 TRBV7-9 CASSTLAAGGTDTQYF
TRBJ2-1 TRBV20-1 CSAMRGEWNEQFF
TRBJ2-1 TRBV7-2 CASSRTRDYNEQFF
TRBJ2-2 TRBV11-2 CASSPDYLNTGELFF
TRBJ2-7 TRBV3-1 CARWTGRPNYEQYF
TRBJ1-1 TRBV20-1 CSASGDKGNTEAFF
TRBJ2-1 TRBV20-1 CSASTSGESNEQFF
TRBJ2-3 TRBV29-1 CSVDFGSGSDTQYF
TRBJ2-1 TRBV15 CATSRDGLTNNEQFF
TRBJ2-4 TRBV6-6 CASSKPGQGYIQYF
TRBJ1-2 TRBV15 CATSRVQEMGYGYTF
TRBJ1-2 TRBV5-1 CASSPEMGQKAGYTF
TRBJ2-2 TRBV15 CATSRDGNTGELFF
TRBJ2-3 TRBV14 CASSPLATDTQYF
TRBJ1-2 TRBV12-3/TRBV12-4 CASTPSRGYGYTF
TRBJ1-1 TRBV12-3/TRBV12-4 CASSLALGVNTEAFF
TRBJ1-2 TRBV6-1 CAGTGGEPSYYGYTF
TRBJ2-3 TRBV15 CATSGWGSGGLTDTQYF
TRBJ1-1 TRBV20-1 CSSRTGRNTEAFF
TRBJ1-5 TRBV28 CASRGRAQPQHF
TRBJ2-1 TRBV28 CASSSSGRVFDEQFF
TRBJ2-7 TRBV5-4 CASSQLASSEQYF
TRBJ1-2 TRBV27 CASRGGSYGYTF
TRBJ2-2 TRBV15 CATSRDRGVGELFF
TRBJ1-2 TRBV9 CASSVDSGTGYGYTF
TRBJ2-1 TRBV11-2 CASSSGGQGANEQFF
TRBJ2-3 TRBV9 CASSGGTSTDTQYF
TRBJ1-2 TRBV5-1 CASSWNGQGSGYTF
TRBJ2-6 TRBV28 CASRPTGTGSSGANVLTF
TRBJ1-1 TRBV7-2 CASSLTVSLNTEAFF
TRBJ1-1 TRBV6-5 CASSYHAFGTGVMNTEAFF
TRBJ2-2 TRBV5-1 CASSFSVELFF
TRBJ2-7 TRBV5-6 CASSWSTGPYEQYF
TRBJ2-2 TRBV7-9 CASSLEGPGELFF
TRBJ2-5 TRBV20-1 CSARPLDRDQETQYF
TRBJ2-3 TRBV29-1 CSVEGHEVTTDTQYF
TRBJ2-7 TRBV4-1 CASRGGTSSGEQYF
TRBJ2-7 TRBV7-6 CASSPTRVLSEQYF
TRBJ2-5 TRBV15 CATSRASGLAGETQYF
TRBJ2-3 TRBV9 CASSDLIAGVGTDTQYF
TRBJ1-6 TRBV20-1 CSARGQDNSPLHF
TRBJ2-3 TRBV10-3 CAISGVPGTNTDTQYF
TRBJ1-1 TRBV7-2 CASSHGGNTEAFF
TRBJ1-2 TRBV4-3 CASSQGQGPNYGYTF
TRBJ2-1 TRBV15 CATSRDLELYNEQFF
TRBJ1-4 TRBV20-1 CSAARGEVTEKLFF
TRBJ1-1 TRBV5-1 CASSLGELNTEAFF
TRBJ2-7 TRBV28 CASRDTYEQYF
TRBJ2-2 TRBV12-3/TRBV12-4 CANRLAGETGELFF
TRBJ2-7 TRBV6-1 CASSRETGSNEQYF
TRBJ1-2 TRBV7-9 CASSLNGAVGYTF